Below are 6 T cell receptor beta chains sequenced from a single sample in a study of CD8 T cells in Susac syndrome. The RNA input was about 0.5 to 1 ug, and it was reverse transcribed with random hexamers. Via MiXCR, TCRdb re-called the immunoSEQ multiplex PCR reads, giving one row per CDR3 protein. This sample carries roughly 300,000 distinct CDR3 sequences, around 83% of them seen once, and the ten largest clones take around 0.12%. What was sequenced was CD8+ T cells from PBMCs. The receptors shown here come from a human donor with multiple sclerosis.

This clonotype was detected once. The chain has TRBV5-1 and TRBJ2-1; 8 nucleotides match TRBD2. This CDR3 comprises 18 residues. Trimming took 7 bases from V and 0 from J; bases not matched to a gene: 15. CDR1 SGHRS and CDR2 YFSETQ come from the germline V gene. As DNA, the CDR3 is TGCGCCAGCCACGCCCGGGAGGGCTCGCTTAGCTCCTACAATGAGCAGTTCTTC. Translated, it gives CASHAREGSLSSYNEQFF.

Here the CDR3 DNA reads TGTGCCAGCAGTGAAGCTAGGTTGGCTAGCGGGACCTCCGCTCAAGAGACCCAGTACTTC. It specifies CASSEARLASGTSAQETQYF. The J gene is TRBJ2-5, the V gene TRBV2; TRBD2 aligns across 9 bases. CDR3 length equals 20 residues. CDR1 is SNHLY, CDR2 FYNNEI, per germline. After removal of 0 bases from V and 2 bases from J, the junction contained 16 bases not matched to a gene.

The V call is TRBV2, the J call TRBJ2-7, with 8 bases identical to TRBD2. Germline V CDR1 and CDR2: SNHLY, FYNNEI. V was pared by 3 bases and J by 3 bases, with 4 bases of the junction left unmatched. The CDR3 is 14 residues long. The CDR3 sequence: CASSDHGTSYEQYF. CDR3 in DNA: TGTGCCAGCAGTGATCACGGGACTAGCTACGAGCAGTACTTC.

CDR3 sequence reads: CATSGSGTGGELFF. Written as DNA, the CDR3 is TGTGCCACCAGTGGAAGCGGGACAGGCGGGGAGCTGTTTTTT. J is TRBJ2-2 and V is TRBV24-1, with D possibly matching TRBD1 (8 bases). Germline CDR1 is KGHDR and CDR2 is SFDVKD. The germline V and J ends were trimmed by 5 bases and 7 bases, with 13 bases remaining between them. There are 14 residues in the CDR3.

The chain has TRBV27 and TRBJ1-1, with D possibly TRBD1 on 5 matching bases. Germline CDR1 and CDR2: MNHEY and SMNVEV (reference sequence). Trimming cost V 0 bases and J 1 base, with 9 bases left between them. This CDR3 has 15 amino acids. The CDR3 is CASSLSQGPNTEAFF. The CDR3 DNA follows: TGTGCCAGCAGTTTATCCCAGGGACCGAACACTGAAGCTTTCTTT.

This clonotype turned up a few times. The chain joins TRBV7-9 to TRBJ2-7; D remains unclear. Germline V gives CDR1 SEHNR, CDR2 FQNEAQ (reference sequence). The CDR3 contains 16 residues. Trimming pared 5 bases from V and 0 bases from J, leaving 17 bases between. CDR3 DNA sequence: TGTGCCAGCAGCCCACACCTGGTGAGAAACTCCTACGAGCAGTACTTC. Translating gives CASSPHLVRNSYEQYF.